Below, 9 T cell receptor beta chains from the same sample are listed, as sequenced in a study of cytomegalovirus exposure and HLA in healthy donors. The study ran its PCR with 60 Vbeta and 13 Jbeta primers. Some clones are missing from TCRdb's copy, which holds only in-frame ones; the method was immunoSEQ multiplex PCR. The profile shows under 200,000 clones, roughly 78% of them singletons. The sequenced sample consisted of PBMCs. These receptors were collected from a woman aged 40-49 years in good health and CMV-seronegative.

The V call is TRBV6-1, the J call TRBJ2-7; D is possibly TRBD1 (6 bases). Trimming left V 5 bases short and J 6 bases short, with 14 bases between. Germline CDR1 MNHNS, CDR2 SASEGT. The CDR3 length is 13 residues. For the CDR3, the DNA is TGTGCCAGCAGTATTACAGGGCTCGGCGAGCAGTACTTC. Its translation: CASSITGLGEQYF.

V usage is TRBV6-1 and J usage is TRBJ1-5, with 10 bases that match TRBD1. The V gene's germline CDR1 is MNHNS and CDR2 SASEGT. CDR3 size: 17 residues. V shed 3 bases, J shed 5 bases, and the junction held 10 bases outside the gene matches. CDR3 sequence (DNA): TGTGCCAGCAGTGATATGCCGGGACAGGGGCTCGATCAGCCCCAGCATTTT. Translation gives CASSDMPGQGLDQPQHF.

On this clone: At the DNA level, this CDR3 is encoded by other sequences in the same sample as well. The V call is TRBV4-2, the J call TRBJ2-4, with 9 bases fitting TRBD2. Germline trimming cut 0 bases from V and 1 base from J; bases unmatched to any gene: 7. Looked up from germline, CDR1 is LGHNA and CDR2 is YNFKEQ. CDR3 size: 18 residues. CDR3 bases: TGTGCCAGCAGCCAAGATAGGTACAGCGGGGGGGCCAAAAACATTCAGTACTTC. Its protein product is CASSQDRYSGGAKNIQYF.

The chain is built from TRBV27 and TRBJ2-5; possible D gene TRBD2, 7 bases. V was clipped by 4 bases and J by 5 bases, with 17 bases between them. Germline CDR1 and CDR2: MNHEY and SMNVEV (reference sequence). CDR3 length equals 15 residues. CDR3 coding DNA: TGTGCCAGCAGTTCCCGCCCCGGGGGGCGGGAGACCCAGTACTTC. This sequence encodes CASSSRPGGRETQYF.

In this sample, this clone turned up once. The rearrangement uses TRBV7-8 and TRBJ2-1, with 15 bases matching TRBD2. Germline V gene sequence: CDR1 SGHVS, CDR2 FQNEAQ. The CDR3 consists of 17 residues. Germline trimming cut 5 bases from V and 3 bases from J; bases unmatched to any gene: 5. This CDR3 reads CASSEGTSGGFYNEQFF. CDR3 sequence (DNA): TGTGCCAGCAGCGAAGGGACTAGCGGGGGGTTCTACAATGAGCAGTTCTTC.

The chain carries TRBV6-5 and TRBJ2-3; 8 positions agree with TRBD2. CDR1 is MNHEY and CDR2 is SVGAGI in the germline V gene. Germline trimming cut 8 bases from V and 2 bases from J; bases unmatched to any gene: 6. The CDR3 is 14 residues long. DNA of the CDR3: TGTGCCAGCCCAGCGGGGGAGAACACAGATACGCAGTATTTT. It yields the protein CASPAGENTDTQYF.

The chain is built from TRBV5-1 and TRBJ1-1; TRBD1 matches at 7 bases. CDR3 length equals 15 residues. Trimming at V came to 4 bases and at J to 1 base, leaving 7 bases not matched to a gene. CDR1 and CDR2 (germline): SGHRS, YFSETQ. The CDR3 nucleotides are TGCGCCAGCAGCCCGTTTGGGACAGCGAACACTGAAGCTTTCTTT. It yields the protein CASSPFGTANTEAFF.

In the case of this clone: The sample has other DNA sequences that encode this CDR3 too. This chain links TRBV6-6 with TRBJ2-3; 7 nucleotides line up with TRBD2. This CDR3 has 16 amino acids. Germline CDR1 and CDR2: MNHNY and SVGAGI (reference sequence). The trim removed 4 bases at V and 0 bases at J, leaving 7 bases unmatched. The CDR3 spells CASSSIAGYSTDTQYF. The CDR3 coding sequence is TGTGCCAGCAGTTCAATAGCGGGTTATAGCACAGATACGCAGTATTTT.

The J gene is TRBJ2-7, the V gene TRBV9, with TRBD2 matching over 8 bases. Germline trimming cut 2 bases from V and 4 bases from J; bases unmatched to any gene: 5. Germline loops: CDR1 SGDLS, CDR2 YYNGEE. The CDR3 runs to 14 residues. DNA of the CDR3: TGTGCCAGCAGCGTCGGGGGGGCGCTTTACGAGCAGTACTTC. Translated: CASSVGGALYEQYF.